This TCR beta chain was identified in a study of response to subunit inactivated influenza vaccine. This CDR3 contains 15 residues. The V end lost 3 bases, the J end lost 4 bases, and 12 bases lay between the germline ends. TCRdb reanalysed the RT-PCR reads using MiXCR and keeps one entry per CDR3 protein. This sample has roughly 550,000 distinct CDR3 sequences, with under 25% found just once. These data were likewise used in another study, on T cells expressing NK-cell markers. That work states: Making the TCR beta cDNA relied on 5'RACE template switching with UMIs. In about six donors, dominant NKG2C+ clonotypes were roughly 1.0-7.5% of CD8+ T cells.

The receptor comes from a man over 45 who received an inactivated influenza vaccine. The chain is built from TRBV12-3 or TRBV12-4 and TRBJ2-2; perhaps D is TRBD1 or TRBD2 (6 bases each). The sample was CD4+ T cells sorted from PBMCs, taken 11 to 12 days after vaccination. CDR3 coding DNA: TGTGCCAGCAGTTTTTGGGGGGCGAGCACCGGGGAGCTGTTTTTT. Translating it yields CASSFWGASTGELFF.